The rows below give T cell receptor beta chains drawn from one sample of a study of identical twins. TCRdb reprocessed the 5' RACE reads with MiXCR, giving one entry per CDR3 protein. The sample has approximately 220,000 distinct CDR3 sequences; 7.5% are singletons. These data also formed part of another study, on yellow fever vaccine responses in identical twins.

The sequencing sample was made of CD8+ T cells sorted from blood. The source is a woman aged 18-30 years in good health. CDR3s leave out the opening cysteine and the closing phenylalanine or tryptophan.

V gene	J gene	CDR3 protein
TRBV7-9	TRBJ1-1	ASSADSGQFEAF
TRBV12-3/TRBV12-4	TRBJ1-6	ASSFMAGLDSPLH
TRBV5-1	TRBJ2-7	ASSLDPGTYEQY
TRBV27	TRBJ2-3	ASSKPGLENTDTQY
TRBV4-2	TRBJ2-1	ASSQGWNEQF
TRBV25-1	TRBJ1-3	ASSESGQGGRNTIY
TRBV6-5	TRBJ2-3	ASSYSRGQGEGDTQY
TRBV9	TRBJ2-1	ASSEDTAYNEQF
TRBV20-1	TRBJ1-5	SGRHEEGSQPQH
TRBV5-1	TRBJ1-3	ASRTDRGNGNTIY
TRBV2	TRBJ1-5	ASSVTDYQPQH
TRBV27	TRBJ2-4	ASSLGQTPGQKNIQY
TRBV9	TRBJ1-6	ASSPQTGENSPLH
TRBV28	TRBJ2-2	ASRGPRNTGELF
TRBV6-1	TRBJ2-1	ASNIAGYDEQF
TRBV4-1	TRBJ2-7	ASSELAGNDEQY
TRBV6-1	TRBJ2-5	ASSELRGWMPQY
TRBV2	TRBJ1-1	ASMGQANTEAF
TRBV12-3/TRBV12-4	TRBJ2-1	ASSPPRSRPGNEQF
TRBV20-1	TRBJ1-1	SAGRGGMNTEAF
TRBV20-1	TRBJ1-2	SAKPDRAGDGYT
TRBV20-1	TRBJ2-2	SASSAPTATGELF
TRBV27	TRBJ2-3	ASSTASGDTQY